The 23 T cell receptor beta chains given below trace back to one sample, sequenced in a study of CD8+ T cells in alopecia areata. Extracted RNA was reverse transcribed, and the resulting cDNA served as sequencing template. The table came from immunoSEQ multiplex PCR; TCRdb's copy has only in-frame clones and leaves some out. The sample has roughly 170,000 clones; 59% are singletons. Material: CD4+ T cells sorted from blood, obtained at week 0. The receptors come from a human donor with alopecia areata.

The rearrangement links TRBV30 to TRBJ1-3; TRBD1 is a possible D gene (6 bases). This CDR3 region has 13 residues. Per germline, CDR1 GTSNPN and CDR2 SVGIG (reference sequence). Trimming took 2 bases from V and 4 from J, leaving 9 bases between them. The CDR3 loop reads CAWSPGQGNTIYF. CDR3 in DNA: TGTGCCTGGAGTCCAGGACAGGGAAACACCATATATTTT.

The rearrangement uses TRBV30 and TRBJ2-2, with D unresolved. The V end lost 0 bases, the J end lost 5 bases, and 16 bases lay between the germline ends. CDR1 is GTSNPN, CDR2 SVGIG, per germline (reference sequence). The CDR3 is made up of 16 amino acids. CDR3 DNA sequence: TGTGCCTGGAGTGTTAGCATTAGGGTGGGGACCGGGGAGCTGTTTTTT. Translating it yields CAWSVSIRVGTGELFF.

This clone is a singleton in its sample. The chain couples TRBV4-1 to TRBJ2-3, with D unclear. The V gene lost 0 bases and the J gene lost 5 bases, with 9 bases spanning the gap. CDR3 length equals 14 residues. CDR1 is MGHRA and CDR2 is YSYEKL in the germline V gene. DNA of the CDR3: TGCGCCAGCAGCCAAGATCGAAGGATAGATACGCAGTATTTT. Protein: CASSQDRRIDTQYF.

The rearrangement links TRBV5-6 to TRBJ2-1; TRBD1 matches at 8 bases. The length of the CDR3 is 16 residues. The V gene's germline CDR1 is SGHDT and CDR2 YYEEEE. Losses at the gene ends were 5 bases for V and 5 bases for J; bases not matched to a gene: 12. CDR3 loop: CASRSLVQGDHNEQFF. In DNA form, the CDR3 reads TGTGCCAGCAGGTCCCTGGTACAGGGGGACCACAATGAGCAGTTCTTC.

The chain recombines TRBV4-2 with TRBJ2-2; D ambiguous. Trimming took off 0 bases at V and 6 bases at J, with 11 bases between the two ends. The CDR3 totals 15 residues. Germline V gene sequence: CDR1 LGHNA, CDR2 YNFKEQ. The CDR3 DNA sequence: TGTGCCAGCAGCCAAGATCGTATTAGCCCCGGGGAGCTGTTTTTT. The encoded protein is CASSQDRISPGELFF.

The genes are TRBV29-1 and TRBJ2-1, with TRBD1 identical over 7 bases. Germline CDR1 reads SQVTM; CDR2 reads ANQGSEA. V was clipped by 4 bases and J by 10 bases; unmatched bases: 13. This CDR3 contains 14 residues. In DNA, the CDR3 is TGCAGCGTTGTTATGAGACAGGGAAGGCGCGAGCAGTTCTTC. Translating gives CSVVMRQGRREQFF.

V is TRBV29-1 and J is TRBJ2-7; 7 bases fit TRBD1. Trimming took 5 bases from V and 2 from J; bases not matched to a gene: 6. Germline V lookup: CDR1 SQVTM, CDR2 ANQGSEA. The CDR3 totals 13 residues. This CDR3 reads CSVSRDSPYEQYF. Here the CDR3 DNA reads TGCAGCGTTTCCCGGGACAGCCCCTACGAGCAGTACTTC.

CDR3 DNA sequence: TGTGCCAGCAGCTTAGAGGCCGCGCCAGGGATATCGAGTGAGCAGTTCTTC. The encoded protein is CASSLEAAPGISSEQFF. This chain uses TRBV7-9 with TRBJ2-1; D may be TRBD1 (5 bases). V was pared by 1 base and J by 9 bases, with 22 bases between. Germline V gene data show CDR1 as SEHNR and CDR2 as FQNEAQ (reference sequence). The CDR3 loop spans 17 amino acids.

This clone was picked up one time. The chain joins TRBV7-9 to TRBJ1-2; 9 bases are a match to TRBD1. Germline V gene sequence: CDR1 SEHNR, CDR2 FQNEAQ (reference sequence). This CDR3 is 15 amino acids long. The V gene end was trimmed by 2 bases and the J gene end by 4 bases; junction bases not matched to a gene: 5. In DNA form, the CDR3 reads TGTGCCAGCAGCTTACCGGGACAGGGCCCCTATGGCTACACCTTC. Amino acid sequence: CASSLPGQGPYGYTF.

This chain links TRBV27 with TRBJ1-1, with a weak D call TRBD1 (5 bases). V was trimmed by 3 bases and J by 1 base, leaving 6 bases between them. This CDR3 has 13 amino acids. Germline V gene sequence: CDR1 MNHEY, CDR2 SMNVEV (reference sequence). In nucleotides, the CDR3 is TGTGCCAGCAGTTTGGGGGAGAACACTGAAGCTTTCTTT. Its protein is CASSLGENTEAFF.

This clone was counted between two and nine times. The chain couples TRBV10-3 to TRBJ2-2; either TRBD1 or TRBD2 may supply D (5 bases each). Trimming removed 2 bases from V and 5 bases from J, with 9 bases in between. The CDR3 runs 14 residues. Germline V lookup: CDR1 ENHRY, CDR2 SYGVKD. The CDR3 sequence: CAISERDGTGELFF. The CDR3 DNA reads TGTGCCATCAGTGAGCGGGACGGAACCGGGGAGCTGTTTTTT.

V usage is TRBV11-2 and J usage is TRBJ2-7; D call uncertain. The CDR3 loop spans 16 amino acids. Germline CDR1 is SGHAT and CDR2 is FQNNGV. V was clipped by 0 bases and J by 0 bases, with 12 bases between them. The CDR3 protein is CASSLDLPGFSYEQYF. The CDR3 DNA is TGTGCCAGCAGCTTAGACTTACCAGGCTTCTCCTACGAGCAGTACTTC.

This clone was observed a handful of times. The gene calls are TRBV14 and TRBJ1-3; a possible D gene is TRBD1 (5 bases). Looked up from germline, CDR1 is SGHDN and CDR2 is FVKESK. The CDR3 is 14 amino acids. V was shortened by 1 base and J by 9 bases, with 13 bases between the two germline ends. The CDR3 region is CASSQGIFRGTIYF. The CDR3 nucleotides are TGTGCCAGCAGCCAAGGAATCTTTAGGGGCACCATATATTTT. Full variable domain (outside the CDR3, taken from reference TRBV14 and TRBJ1-3): EAGVTQFPSHSVIEKGQTVTLRCDPISGHDNLYWYRRVMGKEIKFLLHFVKESKQDESGMPNNRFLAERTGGTYSTLKVQPAELEDSGVYFCASSQGIFRGTIYFGEGSWLTVV.

This clone was detected only a few times. This chain links TRBV28 with TRBJ2-2; TRBD1 aligns across 10 bases. V shed 6 bases, J shed 5 bases, and the junction held 18 bases outside the gene matches. This CDR3 is 19 amino acids long. The V gene's germline CDR1 is MDHEN and CDR2 SYDVKM. This CDR3 reads CASSGERTGGVQVTGELFF. Written as DNA, the CDR3 is TGTGCCAGCAGCGGAGAAAGGACAGGGGGTGTGCAGGTTACCGGGGAGCTGTTTTTT.

This clone was counted only a few times. The V and J genes are TRBV11-2 and TRBJ2-1; 9 bases are shared with TRBD2. CDR1 and CDR2 (germline): SGHAT, FQNNGV. Trimming took 7 bases from V and 8 from J; bases not matched to a gene: 9. The CDR3 is 14 residues long. As DNA, the CDR3 is TGTGCCAGCAACTTCGGCGGGGGGGCCCATGAGCAGTTCTTC. This translates into CASNFGGGAHEQFF.

The rearrangement links TRBV4-1 to TRBJ2-4, with D unclear. Trimming pared 0 bases from V and 5 bases from J, leaving 11 bases between. This CDR3 region has 15 residues. Per germline, CDR1 MGHRA and CDR2 YSYEKL. The CDR3 spells CASSQDGYSQNIQYF. DNA of the CDR3: TGCGCCAGCAGCCAAGACGGGTACAGCCAAAACATTCAGTACTTC.

V and J are TRBV30 and TRBJ1-4; D gene unclear. Trimming took off 6 bases at V and 2 bases at J, with 7 bases between the two ends. This CDR3 comprises 12 residues. The germline V gene encodes CDR1 GTSNPN and CDR2 SVGIG (reference sequence). For the CDR3, the DNA is TGTGCCTGTGGCTCTACTAATGAAAAACTGTTTTTT. Its translation is CACGSTNEKLFF. Using reference TRBV30 and TRBJ1-4 for the parts outside the CDR3, the full variable domain is SQTIHQWPATLVQPVGSPLSLECTVEGTSNPNLYWYRQAAGRGLQLLFYSVGIGQISSEVPQNLSASRPQDRQFILSSKKLLLSDSGFYLCACGSTNEKLFFGSGTQLSVL.

The chain carries TRBV30 and TRBJ1-5; no firm D call. V dropped 1 base and J dropped 0 bases, with 4 bases sitting between them. Germline CDR1 GTSNPN, CDR2 SVGIG (reference sequence). There are 13 residues in the CDR3. CDR3 nucleotide sequence: TGTGCCTGGAGTGATGATAGCAATCAGCCCCAGCATTTT. Translated: CAWSDDSNQPQHF.

The chain combines TRBV7-9 with TRBJ2-2; 8 nucleotides align to TRBD1. The V segment lost 5 bases and the J segment 6 bases; nucleotides outside the gene matches: 11. The CDR3 has 16 residues. The germline gives CDR1 SEHNR, CDR2 FQNEAQ (reference sequence). CDR3 amino acids: CASSTRPGQGPGELFF. Here the CDR3 DNA reads TGTGCCAGCAGCACCCGCCCAGGACAGGGACCCGGGGAGCTGTTTTTT.

This clone came up a few times. The chain has TRBV7-9 and TRBJ2-5; the D is unclear. V shed 5 bases and J shed 4 bases, with 8 bases lying between them. The CDR3 sequence is 12 residues long. Germline V gene lookup returns CDR1 SEHNR and CDR2 FQNEAQ (reference sequence). CDR3 nucleotide sequence: TGTGCCAGCAGCGTACCAGGAGAGACCCAGTACTTC. This gives the protein CASSVPGETQYF.

Remarks on this clone: At one of its ends the junction is not consistent with the germline gene, which may arise from a read error. The V call is TRBV29-1, the J call TRBJ1-1; D remains ambiguous. CDR3 size: 13 residues. Germline assignment: CDR1 SQVTM and CDR2 ANQGSEA. As DNA, the CDR3 is TGCAGCGTTGAATTATCCATGAACACTGAAGTTTTCTTT. Protein: CSVELSMNTEVFF.

V gene TRBV30 combines with J gene TRBJ2-1, with a tentative D call TRBD2 (5 bases). CDR3 length: 15 residues. Germline CDR1 and CDR2: GTSNPN and SVGIG (reference sequence). The germline V and J ends were trimmed by 3 bases and 0 bases, with 12 bases remaining between them. The CDR3 spells CAWRTDWASYNEQFF. CDR3 DNA: TGTGCCTGGAGAACGGACTGGGCCTCCTACAATGAGCAGTTCTTC.

V gene TRBV7-2 combines with J gene TRBJ1-2; D is possibly TRBD1 (5 bases). This CDR3 comprises 15 residues. V lost 4 bases, J lost 7 bases, and 19 bases lay in between. CDR1 is SGHTA and CDR2 is FQGNSA in the germline V gene. The CDR3 reads CASSSRTVTGGGYTF. For the CDR3, the DNA is TGTGCCAGCAGCTCCCGGACCGTTACGGGGGGTGGCTACACCTTC.